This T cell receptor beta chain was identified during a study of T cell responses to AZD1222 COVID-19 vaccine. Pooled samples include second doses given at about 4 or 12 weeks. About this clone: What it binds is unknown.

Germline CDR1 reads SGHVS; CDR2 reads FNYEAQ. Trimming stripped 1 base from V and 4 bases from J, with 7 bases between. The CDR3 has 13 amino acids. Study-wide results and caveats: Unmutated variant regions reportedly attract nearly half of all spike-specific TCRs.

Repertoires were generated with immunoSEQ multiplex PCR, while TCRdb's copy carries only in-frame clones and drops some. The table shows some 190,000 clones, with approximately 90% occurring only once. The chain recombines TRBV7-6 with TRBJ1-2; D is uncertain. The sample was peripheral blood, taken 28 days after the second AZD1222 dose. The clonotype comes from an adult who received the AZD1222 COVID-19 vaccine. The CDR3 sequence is CASSLGGFYGYTF. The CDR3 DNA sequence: TGTGCCAGCAGCTTAGGTGGGTTCTATGGCTACACCTTC.